The 17 T cell receptor beta chains in this list originate from one sample, sequenced in a study of chemoradiotherapy in HPV16-positive cancers. The repertoire was sequenced with immunoSEQ multiplex PCR; TCRdb's copy has only in-frame clones and lacks some. The table records 12,000 to 15,000 clones, less than 70% of them present only once. The specimen was obtained from a patient who underwent chemoradiotherapy. These receptors originate from a human donor with HPV-associated anogenital cancer.

The chain employs TRBV28 and TRBJ2-5; TRBD1 matches 10 bases. This CDR3 spans 14 amino acids. Germline trimming cut 8 bases from V and 1 base from J; bases unmatched to any gene: 4. Germline loops: CDR1 MDHEN, CDR2 SYDVKM. The CDR3 region has the DNA TGTGCCAGCTGGGACAGGGGAGGCCAAGAGACCCAGTACTTC. Protein product: CASWDRGGQETQYF.

The V gene is TRBV5-4, the J gene TRBJ1-1, with D uncertain. The CDR3 length is 13 residues. Germline-derived CDR1 and CDR2 are SGHNT and YYREEE (reference sequence). Trimming took off 5 bases at V and 0 bases at J, with 8 bases between the two ends. CDR3 in amino acids: CASRDTLNTEAFF. CDR3 coding DNA: TGTGCCAGCAGGGATACATTGAACACTGAAGCTTTCTTT.

The rearrangement uses TRBV7-2 and TRBJ1-4; unclear D gene. Trimming removed 1 base at V and 8 bases at J, with 8 bases between. Germline lookup yields CDR1 SGHTA and CDR2 FQGNSA. The CDR3 is 13 amino acids. This CDR3 is CASSLGSSEKLFF. CDR3 in DNA: TGTGCCAGCAGCTTAGGTTCGTCCGAAAAACTGTTTTTT.

The rearrangement joins TRBV15 to TRBJ1-3; D is unclear. In germline, CDR1 is LNHNV, CDR2 YYDKDF (reference sequence). The CDR3 extends over 15 amino acids. V shed 4 bases and J shed 0 bases, with 10 bases lying between them. The CDR3 here is CATSKERGSGNTIYF. CDR3 sequence (DNA): TGTGCCACCAGCAAAGAGCGGGGCTCTGGAAACACCATATATTTT.

This clone was seen a few times. The genes are TRBV5-4 and TRBJ2-1; D possibly corresponds to TRBD2 (7 bases). Germline V CDR1 and CDR2: SGHNT, YYREEE (reference sequence). The CDR3 covers 14 residues. V lost 2 bases, J lost 7 bases, and 13 bases lay in between. The CDR3 DNA sequence: TGTGCCAGCAGCTTCCCGGGGGGCCCTAATGAGCAGTTCTTC. It is translated as CASSFPGGPNEQFF. Combining the CDR3 with reference TRBV5-4 and TRBJ2-1 gives the whole variable domain ETGVTQSPTHLIKTRGQQVTLRCSSQSGHNTVSWYQQALGQGPQFIFQYYREEENGRGNFPPRFSGLQFPNYSSELNVNALELDDSALYLCASSFPGGPNEQFFGPGTRLTVL.

The chain couples TRBV7-2 to TRBJ2-7; TRBD2 matches 13 bases. The CDR3 consists of 17 residues. Germline CDR1 and CDR2: SGHTA and FQGNSA. Germline trimming cut 3 bases from V and 0 bases from J; bases unmatched to any gene: 5. The CDR3 DNA follows: TGTGCCAGCAGCTTTGGACTAGCGGGGGAGAGCTCCTACGAGCAGTACTTC. Amino acids: CASSFGLAGESSYEQYF.

Only one count was recorded for this clone. The chain recombines TRBV4-2 with TRBJ1-5; D is perhaps TRBD1 (5 bases). The CDR3 is 16 amino acids. CDR1 and CDR2 (germline): LGHNA, YNFKEQ. With 8 bases removed from V and 2 bases from J, the gap between germline ends came to 19 bases. CDR3 sequence: CASGPSGTFGNQPQHF. The CDR3, as DNA: TGTGCCAGCGGACCGAGTGGGACTTTCGGCAATCAGCCCCAGCATTTT.

This rearrangement joins TRBV28 to TRBJ2-3; D possibly matches TRBD1 or TRBD2 (5 bases each). CDR1 is MDHEN and CDR2 is SYDVKM in the germline V gene. CDR3 size: 15 residues. Trimming removed 6 bases at V and 2 bases at J, with 15 bases between. The CDR3 protein is CASRPQGVITDTQYF. The DNA for the CDR3 is TGTGCCAGCAGGCCCCAGGGAGTTATCACAGATACGCAGTATTTT.

This clone has only a few counts. The V call is TRBV5-6, the J call TRBJ2-7; a weak D match, TRBD2 (5 bases). Germline V lookup: CDR1 SGHDT, CDR2 YYEEEE. V was clipped by 1 base and J by 3 bases, with 14 bases between them. The CDR3 covers 15 residues. CDR3 in DNA: TGTGCCAGCAGCTTGCTAAGTCCCACTAGCTACGAGCAGTACTTC. This encodes CASSLLSPTSYEQYF.

The J gene is TRBJ2-7, the V gene TRBV7-6; the match to TRBD1 covers 9 bases. V lost 5 bases, J lost 2 bases, and 4 bases stayed unmatched. CDR3 length: 14 residues. Germline V lookup: CDR1 SGHVS, CDR2 FNYEAQ. CDR3 sequence (DNA): TGTGCCAGCAGCCGGGGACAGGGCCCCTACGAGCAGTACTTC. It encodes CASSRGQGPYEQYF.

V usage is TRBV30 and J usage is TRBJ1-1; D unresolved. The CDR3 runs to 13 residues. V lost 1 base and J 1 base, leaving 7 bases between the germline ends. Germline CDR1 is GTSNPN and CDR2 is SVGIG (reference sequence). The CDR3 DNA sequence: TGTGCCTGGAGTGGGCGGCAGAACACTGAAGCTTTCTTT. Amino acid sequence: CAWSGRQNTEAFF.

V and J are TRBV6-5 and TRBJ2-7; D perhaps matches TRBD1 (8 bases). Germline V CDR1 and CDR2: MNHEY, SVGAGI. The CDR3 extends over 15 amino acids. Trimming stripped 6 bases from V and 3 bases from J, with 18 bases between. CDR3 sequence: CASSTTGGGHYEQYF. The CDR3, as DNA: TGTGCCAGCAGCACCACAGGGGGGGGACACTACGAGCAGTACTTC.

A single count supports this clone. The chain joins TRBV5-1 to TRBJ1-2; D perhaps matches TRBD1 (5 bases). The CDR3 is 14 amino acids. V gave up 4 bases and J gave up 2 bases, with 12 bases separating them. Germline CDR1 SGHRS, CDR2 YFSETQ. Here the CDR3 DNA reads TGCGCCAGCAGCGGGGGGGGAAACAACTATGGCTACACCTTC. Its translation: CASSGGGNNYGYTF.

The CDR3 sequence is CSARVLDTQYF. In DNA form, the CDR3 reads TGCAGTGCTCGCGTTCTGGATACGCAGTATTTT. This chain links TRBV20-1 with TRBJ2-3; D not resolved. With 5 bases removed from V and 6 bases from J, the gap between germline ends came to 9 bases. The CDR3 is 11 residues long. Germline CDR1 and CDR2: DFQATT and SNEGSKA (reference sequence).

This clone was found a few times. V is TRBV6-5 and J is TRBJ1-3, with 7 positions matching TRBD1. The germline gives CDR1 MNHEY, CDR2 SVGAGI. The junction had 6 bases not matched to a gene; V was cut back by 6 bases and J by 1 base. The CDR3 is made up of 15 amino acids. The CDR3 nucleotides are TGTGCCAGCAGCCGGGACAGTGGGTCTGGAAACACCATATATTTT. Translating gives CASSRDSGSGNTIYF.

This clone was observed a handful of times. The chain links TRBV5-4 to TRBJ2-7; D may be TRBD2 (6 bases). There are 14 residues in the CDR3. Germline CDR1 is SGHNT and CDR2 is YYREEE (reference sequence). The V end was cut by 4 bases, the J end by 2 bases, with 13 bases between. CDR3 sequence reads: CASSGSGLAYEQYF. Written as DNA, the CDR3 is TGTGCCAGCAGCGGTTCGGGACTGGCCTACGAGCAGTACTTC.

The V gene is TRBV5-1, the J gene TRBJ2-7; 7 positions agree with TRBD1. Germline CDR1 is SGHRS and CDR2 is YFSETQ. Losses at the gene ends were 0 bases for V and 3 bases for J; bases not matched to a gene: 3. The CDR3 loop spans 14 amino acids. The chain's CDR3 is CASSLGQGFYEQYF. CDR3 in DNA: TGCGCCAGCAGCTTGGGACAGGGCTTCTACGAGCAGTACTTC.